This passage covers 30 T cell receptor beta chains from one sample sequenced in a study of radiation and T cells in renal cell carcinoma. Time point of the sample: baseline pretreatment blood. Treatment: 15 Gy SBRT to primary tumor, nephrectomy 4 weeks later. The assay was immunoSEQ multiplex PCR, and TCRdb's table has in-frame clones only and misses some. In the table there are 140,000 to 150,000 clones, roughly 90% of which are singletons. The input for sequencing was blood, taken from a patient whose treatment included radiotherapy and nephrectomy. These TCRs come from a woman in her sixties or seventies with renal cell carcinoma.

V gene TRBV28 combines with J gene TRBJ2-7; maybe TRBD2 (5 bases). The V gene lost 2 bases and the J gene lost 3 bases, with 11 bases spanning the gap. From germline, CDR1 is MDHEN and CDR2 SYDVKM. This CDR3 is 14 amino acids long. The CDR3 DNA follows: TGTGCCAGCAGTTTAGCCGGTAGCGTCTACGAGCAGTACTTC. This sequence encodes CASSLAGSVYEQYF. Full variable domain (remainder filled in from reference TRBV28 and TRBJ2-7): DVKVTQSSRYLVKRTGEKVFLECVQDMDHENMFWYRQDPGLGLRLIYFSYDVKMKEKGDIPEGYSVSREKKERFSLILESASTNQTSMYLCASSLAGSVYEQYFGPGTRLTVT.

CDR3 sequence: CASTPTGYYEKLFF. The CDR3, as DNA: TGTGCCAGCACCCCTACAGGGTATTATGAAAAACTGTTTTTT. V and J are TRBV28 and TRBJ1-4; TRBD1 is a possible D gene (6 bases). Trimming pared 7 bases from V and 6 bases from J, leaving 15 bases between. This CDR3 is built from 14 residues. Germline V gives CDR1 MDHEN, CDR2 SYDVKM.

The chain combines TRBV6-5 with TRBJ2-6; D ambiguous. The CDR3 sequence is 14 residues long. Germline V CDR1 and CDR2: MNHEY, SVGAGI. V was clipped by 5 bases and J by 0 bases, with 5 bases between them. CDR3 coding DNA: TGTGCCAGCAGTACCCGCTCTGGGGCCAACGTCCTGACTTTC. Translation gives CASSTRSGANVLTF.

V gene TRBV2 combines with J gene TRBJ2-7; TRBD2 might be the D (6 bases). CDR1 is SNHLY, CDR2 FYNNEI, per germline. V was shortened by 8 bases and J by 6 bases, with 14 bases between the two germline ends. There are 12 residues in the CDR3. The CDR3 bases are TGTGCCAGCGAGCGGGCTATAAGCGAGCAGTACTTC. Its protein product is CASERAISEQYF.

This chain joins TRBV6-4 and TRBJ1-4; D remains ambiguous. The ends were cut back, 6 bases at V and 8 bases at J, with 13 bases in the middle. In germline, CDR1 is MRHNA, CDR2 SNTAGT. CDR3 length: 13 amino acids. CDR3 sequence: CASSRAQGEKLFF. For the CDR3, the DNA is TGTGCCAGCAGCCGGGCCCAAGGGGAAAAACTGTTTTTT.

V and J are TRBV9 and TRBJ1-4; D not certain. V was pared by 3 bases and J by 4 bases, with 10 bases between. Germline V gene sequence: CDR1 SGDLS, CDR2 YYNGEE. The CDR3 covers 14 residues. CDR3 nucleotide sequence: TGTGCCAGCAGCGGCCACGGCGGTAATGAAAAACTGTTTTTT. Translating gives CASSGHGGNEKLFF.

This chain connects TRBV5-1 to TRBJ1-1; 9 bases align to TRBD1. Germline values: CDR1 SGHRS, CDR2 YFSETQ. Trimming took 4 bases from V and 4 from J; bases not matched to a gene: 8. There are 15 residues in the CDR3. The CDR3: CASSGGTGRTTEAFF. CDR3 DNA sequence: TGCGCCAGCAGCGGGGGGACAGGGAGGACCACTGAAGCTTTCTTT.

The chain couples TRBV7-2 to TRBJ1-2; D perhaps matches TRBD1 (5 bases). CDR1 and CDR2 (germline): SGHTA, FQGNSA. The germline V and J ends were trimmed by 0 bases and 9 bases, with 14 bases remaining between them. The CDR3 consists of 14 residues. The CDR3 nucleotides are TGTGCCAGCAGCTTAGCGCTCGGGACTCTCCGCTACACCTTC. Translated: CASSLALGTLRYTF.

The V and J genes are TRBV5-1 and TRBJ2-1; tentatively, D is TRBD1 or TRBD2 (5 bases each). V dropped 4 bases and J dropped 5 bases, with 10 bases sitting between them. CDR1 is SGHRS, CDR2 YFSETQ, per germline. The CDR3 has 13 amino acids. The CDR3 region has the DNA TGCGCCAGCAGCGGGGACGGGAACAATGAGCAGTTCTTC. This sequence encodes CASSGDGNNEQFF.

The chain is built from TRBV29-1 and TRBJ2-7; a weak D match, TRBD1 (5 bases). Germline V gives CDR1 SQVTM, CDR2 ANQGSEA. Trimming left V 5 bases short and J 6 bases short, with 14 bases between. The CDR3 covers 12 residues. This CDR3 reads CSVRQGPSEQYF. The CDR3 nucleotides are TGCAGCGTTAGGCAGGGCCCCAGCGAGCAGTACTTC.

The CDR3 region has the DNA TGTGCCAGCATACGCCACTCAGGGGGCCGGCCAACTTACGAGCAGTACTTC. It specifies CASIRHSGGRPTYEQYF. The genes are TRBV2 and TRBJ2-7; 8 bases match TRBD1. V was clipped by 7 bases and J by 4 bases; unmatched bases: 18. This CDR3 spans 17 amino acids. The germline gives CDR1 SNHLY, CDR2 FYNNEI.

The chain has TRBV7-2 and TRBJ2-1; possibly TRBD2 for D (5 bases). In germline, CDR1 is SGHTA, CDR2 FQGNSA. V shed 0 bases and J shed 6 bases, with 9 bases lying between them. The CDR3 consists of 14 residues. This chain's CDR3 is CASSLARSANEQFF. CDR3 DNA sequence: TGTGCCAGCAGCTTAGCTCGTAGCGCCAATGAGCAGTTCTTC.

This chain connects TRBV5-6 to TRBJ1-5; TRBD1 matches at 10 bases. The CDR3 contains 16 residues. The J segment lost 4 bases and the V segment lost 4 bases, leaving 8 bases of the junction unmatched. From germline, CDR1 is SGHDT and CDR2 YYEEEE. CDR3 nucleotide sequence: TGTGCCAGCAGCCCCACCGGGACAGGGGATAATCAGCCCCAGCATTTT. Amino acids: CASSPTGTGDNQPQHF.

The chain uses TRBV27 and TRBJ2-7; 9 bases agree with TRBD1. With V trimmed by 5 bases and J by 3 bases, 11 bases remained unmatched. Germline V CDR1 and CDR2: MNHEY, SMNVEV (reference sequence). The CDR3 runs 16 residues. The CDR3 spells CASSPITGTGNYEQYF. The CDR3 region has the DNA TGTGCCAGCAGTCCAATTACCGGGACAGGGAACTACGAGCAGTACTTC.

This chain links TRBV11-3 with TRBJ1-1; D is unclear. The V and J ends lost 7 bases and 2 bases respectively, with 17 bases between them. This CDR3 is 15 amino acids long. Germline CDR1 and CDR2: SGHNT and YENEEA. Written as DNA, the CDR3 is TGTGCCAGCAACCTTAGAGGTCAGCCTAACACTGAAGCTTTCTTT. Translation gives CASNLRGQPNTEAFF.

The genes are TRBV5-1 and TRBJ1-5; unclear D gene. Trimming took off 1 base at V and 0 bases at J, with 8 bases between the two ends. Germline-derived CDR1 and CDR2 are SGHRS and YFSETQ. This CDR3 is 15 amino acids long. CDR3 region: CASSLNGDSNQPQHF. The CDR3 DNA reads as TGCGCCAGCAGCTTGAATGGCGATAGCAATCAGCCCCAGCATTTT.

The gene calls are TRBV14 and TRBJ2-1, with D unresolved. Germline CDR1 and CDR2: SGHDN and FVKESK. The CDR3 totals 16 residues. The V end lost 0 bases, the J end lost 6 bases, and 15 bases lay between the germline ends. CDR3 nucleotide sequence: TGTGCCAGCAGCCAAGAATTGCCGGTGATGCGCAATGAGCAGTTCTTC. Translating it yields CASSQELPVMRNEQFF. Filled out from reference TRBV14 and TRBJ2-1, the complete variable domain reads EAGVTQFPSHSVIEKGQTVTLRCDPISGHDNLYWYRRVMGKEIKFLLHFVKESKQDESGMPNNRFLAERTGGTYSTLKVQPAELEDSGVYFCASSQELPVMRNEQFFGPGTRLTVL.

The chain has TRBV6-1 and TRBJ1-3; D might be TRBD1 (5 bases). Trimming took 1 base from V and 7 from J, leaving 11 bases between them. The CDR3 is 14 amino acids. CDR1 is MNHNS and CDR2 is SASEGT in the germline V gene. The CDR3, as DNA: TGTGCCAGCAGTGAAGTATGGGACCCCAACACCATATATTTT. Translation: CASSEVWDPNTIYF.

This clone has only one observation. This chain joins TRBV28 and TRBJ2-7; D may be TRBD1 (6 bases). Trimming stripped 4 bases from V and 3 bases from J, with 10 bases between. CDR1 and CDR2 from the germline V gene are MDHEN and SYDVKM. The CDR3 runs to 13 residues. DNA for the CDR3: TGTGCCAGCAGTTCGCAGGGGCTCTACGAGCAGTACTTC. Translation: CASSSQGLYEQYF.

This clone showed up just once. This chain uses TRBV5-6 with TRBJ2-3; maybe TRBD2 (7 bases). V was cut by 2 bases and J by 5 bases, with 15 bases left in between. The germline V gene has CDR1 SGHDT and CDR2 YYEEEE. The CDR3 totals 15 residues. CDR3 sequence (DNA): TGTGCCAGCAGCTTCGGGGGGCGGTGGGTAGATACGCAGTATTTT. Its protein is CASSFGGRWVDTQYF.

The genes are TRBV5-1 and TRBJ1-3; D uncertain. V lost 0 bases and J 3 bases, leaving 13 bases between the germline ends. Germline lookup yields CDR1 SGHRS and CDR2 YFSETQ. The CDR3 sequence is 16 residues long. CDR3 DNA: TGCGCCAGCAGCTTGGCCGACACAGACTATGGAAACACCATATATTTT. It encodes CASSLADTDYGNTIYF.

The rearrangement links TRBV7-9 to TRBJ1-1; D remains ambiguous. With 5 bases removed from V and 0 bases from J, the gap between germline ends came to 10 bases. This CDR3 is 14 amino acids long. CDR1 SEHNR and CDR2 FQNEAQ come from the germline V gene (reference sequence). The chain's CDR3 is CASSLVGVNTEAFF. Here the CDR3 DNA reads TGTGCCAGCAGCCTAGTTGGGGTGAACACTGAAGCTTTCTTT.

This chain links TRBV5-6 with TRBJ1-2; D perhaps matches TRBD1 (6 bases). The CDR3 is made up of 13 amino acids. V lost 4 bases and J 8 bases, leaving 15 bases between the germline ends. Per the germline V gene, CDR1 is SGHDT and CDR2 is YYEEEE. CDR3 sequence (DNA): TGTGCCAGCAGCCCAGCAGGGGCTCGGGGCTACACCTTC. The encoded protein is CASSPAGARGYTF.

The chain employs TRBV5-4 and TRBJ1-6, with D possibly TRBD1 on 5 matching bases. The V end lost 4 bases, the J end lost 0 bases, and 14 bases lay between the germline ends. Germline lookup yields CDR1 SGHNT and CDR2 YYREEE (reference sequence). This CDR3 has 17 residues. The CDR3, as DNA: TGTGCCAGCAGCATGGGACGCCCGAGCTCCTATAATTCACCCCTCCACTTT. Its translation: CASSMGRPSSYNSPLHF.

The chain has TRBV5-6 and TRBJ2-3; 12 bases match TRBD2. After removal of 4 bases from V and 7 bases from J, the junction contained 7 bases not matched to a gene. The CDR3 has 15 residues. The V gene's germline CDR1 is SGHDT and CDR2 YYEEEE. CDR3 region: CASSVRTSGVNTQYF. The CDR3 bases are TGTGCCAGCAGCGTTCGGACTAGCGGGGTTAATACGCAGTATTTT.

In the case of this clone: The sample holds other DNA sequences that translate to the same CDR3. CDR3 protein: CAWSVLPGSLGNTIYF. The CDR3, as DNA: TGTGCCTGGAGTGTACTCCCCGGGAGCCTTGGAAACACCATATATTTT. The chain couples TRBV30 to TRBJ1-3; D gene unclear. Germline V gives CDR1 GTSNPN, CDR2 SVGIG (reference sequence). Deletions cut 0 bases from V and 3 bases from J, with 15 bases between. The CDR3 is made up of 16 amino acids.

This clone was detected once. The V call is TRBV6-6, the J call TRBJ2-5; D might be TRBD2 (6 bases). Trimming took off 6 bases at V and 4 bases at J, with 6 bases between the two ends. From germline, CDR1 is MNHNY and CDR2 SVGAGI (reference sequence). This CDR3 is 11 amino acids long. CDR3 sequence reads: CASRGGETQYF. CDR3 DNA: TGTGCCAGCAGGGGAGGAGAGACCCAGTACTTC.

This clone was seen a handful of times. The chain has TRBV11-3 and TRBJ2-2; D is ambiguous. This CDR3 is 14 amino acids long. Trimming left V 0 bases short and J 1 base short, with 3 bases between. Looked up from germline, CDR1 is SGHNT and CDR2 is YENEEA. In DNA form, the CDR3 reads TGTGCCAGCAGCTTAGACTGGAACACCGGGGAGCTGTTTTTT. Translation: CASSLDWNTGELFF. The variable domain in full, completed from reference TRBV11-3 and TRBJ2-2, reads EAGVVQSPRYKIIEKKQPVAFWCNPISGHNTLYWYLQNLGQGPELLIRYENEEAVDDSQLPKDRFSAERLKGVDSTLKIQPAELGDSAVYLCASSLDWNTGELFFGEGSRLTVL.

V usage is TRBV11-3 and J usage is TRBJ2-7, with 8 bases aligning to TRBD2. Germline values: CDR1 SGHNT, CDR2 YENEEA. The junction had 8 bases not matched to a gene; V was cut back by 6 bases and J by 13 bases. CDR3 length equals 11 residues. Here the CDR3 reads CASSFSGTAYF. As DNA, the CDR3 is TGTGCCAGCAGTTTTAGCGGGACGGCTTACTTC.

This clone was seen just once. The rearrangement uses TRBV5-6 and TRBJ2-4, with 12 bases identical to TRBD2. The V and J ends lost 4 bases and 0 bases, in that order; junction bases with no gene match: 8. Germline assignment: CDR1 SGHDT and CDR2 YYEEEE. The length of the CDR3 is 18 residues. This chain's CDR3 is CASSRLAGAILAKNIQYF. For the CDR3, the DNA is TGTGCCAGCAGCCGACTAGCGGGGGCAATCCTAGCCAAAAACATTCAGTACTTC. Together with reference TRBV5-6 and TRBJ2-4, the CDR3 gives the full variable domain: DAGVTQSPTHLIKTRGQQVTLRCSPKSGHDTVSWYQQALGQGPQFIFQYYEEEERQRGNFPDRFSGHQFPNYSSELNVNALLLGDSALYLCASSRLAGAILAKNIQYFGAGTRLSVL.